The sequence of this T cell receptor beta chain was determined in a study of patients and donors after allogeneic stem cell transplantation. The V and J ends lost 1 base and 1 base, in that order; junction bases with no gene match: 5. The CDR3 is 17 amino acids. This clonotype was detected many times. One entry per CDR3 protein results from TCRdb running MiXCR on the RT-PCR reads. The profile shows 400,000 to 500,000 distinct CDR3 sequences, approximately 16% of them singletons. The chain employs TRBV12-3 or TRBV12-4 and TRBJ1-5, with 9 bases that match TRBD1. Material for sequencing was blood, either unsorted or a sorted T cell fraction (not recorded which). This TCR was sampled from a human donor who was either an allogeneic HSCT recipient or a stem cell or donor lymphocyte infusion donor (not recorded which). It is not recorded whose cells these are; they may come from a transplant donor. The DNA for the CDR3 is TGTGCCAGCAGTTTAGGGACAGGGGCAGGGAGCAATCAGCCCCAGCATTTT. The encoded protein is CASSLGTGAGSNQPQHF.